This entry lists 28 T cell receptor beta chains sequenced from one sample in a study of Tregs in tolerant kidney transplant recipients. TCRdb keeps only in-frame clones here, not all; method: immunoSEQ multiplex PCR. The sample has about 15,000 clones; around four fifths are singletons. The material sequenced was Tregs from blood, taken before the transplant. The receptors were sampled from a human donor who received a combined kidney and bone marrow transplant.

V and J are TRBV25-1 and TRBJ2-7; tentative D call: TRBD2 (6 bases). The CDR3 runs to 15 residues. Germline V lookup: CDR1 MGHDK, CDR2 SYGVNS. Trimming removed 4 bases from V and 7 bases from J, with 20 bases in between. The CDR3 DNA sequence: TGTGCCAGCAGTGGTCTCACAATGTTTGCGGGGGAGCAGTACTTC. This translates into CASSGLTMFAGEQYF.

The CDR3 loop is CASSLRDRESNEQFF. The CDR3 DNA is TGTGCCAGCAGTTTAAGGGACAGGGAGTCCAATGAGCAGTTCTTC. This chain joins TRBV27 and TRBJ2-1; 9 positions agree with TRBD1. Trimming removed 2 bases from V and 6 bases from J; junction bases left unmatched: 5. The CDR3 is 15 residues long. The germline CDR1 and CDR2 sequences are MNHEY and SMNVEV (reference sequence).

The gene calls are TRBV28 and TRBJ2-7, with 10 bases fitting TRBD2. The ends lost 8 bases at V and 5 bases at J; junction bases unmatched: 18. Germline-derived CDR1 and CDR2 are MDHEN and SYDVKM. The CDR3 spans 17 residues. CDR3 nucleotides: TGTGCCAGCGGTACGGTTGCCGAGCTAGCGGGAGCGCACGAGCAGTACTTC. Residues: CASGTVAELAGAHEQYF.

The chain carries TRBV4-1 and TRBJ2-7; D is possibly TRBD1 (6 bases). Germline CDR1 and CDR2: MGHRA and YSYEKL. This CDR3 spans 15 amino acids. V lost 0 bases and J lost 6, with 15 bases in between. CDR3 protein: CASSQDTRGGFEQYF. The CDR3 region has the DNA TGCGCCAGCAGCCAAGATACACGAGGGGGATTCGAGCAGTACTTC.

This sequence joins TRBV5-4 and TRBJ2-5; 9 bases are shared with TRBD2. The trim removed 4 bases at V and 0 bases at J, leaving 10 bases unmatched. This CDR3 spans 17 amino acids. Germline values: CDR1 SGHNT, CDR2 YYREEE (reference sequence). CDR3 region: CASSPNSGGWYQETQYF. CDR3 DNA: TGTGCCAGCAGCCCCAATAGCGGGGGCTGGTACCAAGAGACCCAGTACTTC.

The chain couples TRBV27 to TRBJ2-1; 7 positions agree with TRBD2. The CDR3 contains 14 residues. V lost 11 bases and J lost 8; bases outside the gene matches: 15. CDR1 and CDR2 (germline): MNHEY, SMNVEV (reference sequence). The CDR3, as DNA: TGTGCCCTCCCCTCCTCCCGGGGGGTCGATGAGCAGTTCTTC. Its translation is CALPSSRGVDEQFF.

The chain recombines TRBV28 with TRBJ1-2; 9 bases match TRBD1. Germline CDR1 is MDHEN and CDR2 is SYDVKM. This CDR3 spans 15 amino acids. Unmatched junction bases numbered 8, after V lost 2 bases and J lost 7 bases. Here the CDR3 reads CASSLDGTGYTGYTF. CDR3 coding DNA: TGTGCCAGCAGTTTAGACGGGACAGGGTATACTGGCTACACCTTC.

The chain is built from TRBV5-1 and TRBJ2-1; weak D call: TRBD2 (6 bases). Trimming shortened V by 4 bases and J by 4 bases, and 12 bases separated the two germline ends. The CDR3 consists of 14 residues. Germline-derived CDR1 and CDR2 are SGHRS and YFSETQ. CDR3 sequence: CASSLGTEYNEQFF. Written as DNA, the CDR3 is TGCGCCAGCAGCCTCGGGACTGAGTACAATGAGCAGTTCTTC.

The table lists this clone with a few counts. The V gene is TRBV18, the J gene TRBJ2-7, with 12 bases identical to TRBD2. The CDR3 is 15 amino acids. Trimming at V came to 3 bases and at J to 2 bases, leaving 2 bases not matched to a gene. Germline CDR1 is KGHSH and CDR2 is LQKENI. CDR3 protein: CASSPLAGGPYEQYF. The DNA for the CDR3 is TGTGCCAGCTCACCTCTAGCGGGGGGGCCCTACGAGCAGTACTTC.

The chain is built from TRBV28 and TRBJ1-2; 10 positions match TRBD1. V lost 5 bases and J lost 6; bases outside the gene matches: 6. CDR3 length: 14 residues. Germline V gene data show CDR1 as MDHEN and CDR2 as SYDVKM. CDR3: CASSVTGGLDGYTF. The CDR3 DNA reads TGTGCCAGCAGTGTGACAGGGGGCTTGGATGGCTACACCTTC.

V usage is TRBV19 and J usage is TRBJ2-1; D gene unclear. Trimming shortened V by 3 bases and J by 0 bases, and 15 bases separated the two germline ends. Per germline, CDR1 LNHDA and CDR2 SQIVND (reference sequence). The CDR3 consists of 17 residues. The CDR3 region has the DNA TGTGCCAGTAGTATTTATCCCTCACCGAGCTCCTACAATGAGCAGTTCTTC. As protein: CASSIYPSPSSYNEQFF.

This clone was detected only once. This chain uses TRBV5-6 with TRBJ1-2; TRBD1 matches at 8 bases. With 5 bases clipped from V and 7 bases from J, the junction kept 10 bases outside the gene matches. Germline values: CDR1 SGHDT, CDR2 YYEEEE. The CDR3 has 14 amino acids. The CDR3 bases are TGTGCCAGCAGTCCAGGGGGCTTTTCCTCTGGCTACACCTTC. Translation: CASSPGGFSSGYTF. The whole variable domain, filled in from reference TRBV5-6 and TRBJ1-2, reads DAGVTQSPTHLIKTRGQQVTLRCSPKSGHDTVSWYQQALGQGPQFIFQYYEEEERQRGNFPDRFSGHQFPNYSSELNVNALLLGDSALYLCASSPGGFSSGYTFGSGTRLTVV.

The chain couples TRBV30 to TRBJ2-1; the match to TRBD2 covers 12 bases. The V segment lost 2 bases and the J segment 7 bases; nucleotides outside the gene matches: 9. CDR1 GTSNPN and CDR2 SVGIG come from the germline V gene (reference sequence). CDR3 length: 16 amino acids. The CDR3 region is CAWSSGGLAGYNEQFF. CDR3 sequence (DNA): TGTGCCTGGAGTAGTGGAGGACTAGCGGGATATAATGAGCAGTTCTTC.

The sample holds one count of this clone. The V call is TRBV10-1, the J call TRBJ2-4; D may be TRBD2 (5 bases). Trimming removed 2 bases from V and 5 bases from J, with 13 bases in between. CDR1 WNHNN and CDR2 SYGVQD come from the germline V gene (reference sequence). The CDR3 contains 15 residues. The CDR3, as DNA: TGCGCCAGCAGTGAGACTCGTGACTACCAAAACATTCAGTACTTC. Protein sequence: CASSETRDYQNIQYF.

V usage is TRBV10-2 and J usage is TRBJ2-3; 7 nucleotides match TRBD1. Losses at the gene ends were 5 bases for V and 9 bases for J; bases not matched to a gene: 11. From germline, CDR1 is WSHSY and CDR2 SAAADI. The CDR3 runs 14 residues. The DNA for the CDR3 is TGCGCCAGCAGTCCGACAGGGTTAAAGGAAACGCAGTATTTT. Its protein product is CASSPTGLKETQYF.

The CDR3 nucleotides are TGTGCCAGCAGCCCCAGTCGGACAGGGTCGATCTATGGCTACACCTTC. This codes for CASSPSRTGSIYGYTF. The rearrangement joins TRBV9 to TRBJ1-2, with TRBD1 identical over 8 bases. The CDR3 runs 16 residues. Germline CDR1 SGDLS, CDR2 YYNGEE. V shed 4 bases and J 4 bases; nucleotides not matched to a gene: 12.

The V gene is TRBV11-2, the J gene TRBJ2-1; 10 bases match TRBD1. The CDR3 extends over 17 amino acids. Germline assignment: CDR1 SGHAT and CDR2 FQNNGV. J was trimmed by 5 bases and V by 1 base; bases with no gene match: 8. The CDR3 DNA is TGTGCCAGCAGCTTAGTGACGACAGGGGGCTTCCACAATGAGCAGTTCTTC. Its protein is CASSLVTTGGFHNEQFF.

This clone was recorded only once. The chain links TRBV19 to TRBJ2-5; 9 bases agree with TRBD1. CDR3 size: 16 residues. After removal of 0 bases from V and 1 base from J, the junction contained 3 bases not matched to a gene. CDR1 is LNHDA and CDR2 is SQIVND in the germline V gene (reference sequence). The CDR3 region is CASSIDGTGLQETQYF. DNA for the CDR3: TGTGCCAGTAGTATAGATGGGACAGGGCTCCAAGAGACCCAGTACTTC. The full variable domain, completed using reference TRBV19 and TRBJ2-5, is DGGITQSPKYLFRKEGQNVTLSCEQNLNHDAMYWYRQDPGQGLRLIYYSQIVNDFQKGDIAEGYSVSREKKESFPLTVTSAQKNPTAFYLCASSIDGTGLQETQYFGPGTRLLVL.

This clone was recorded once. This CDR3 is CASSLRRDPYEQYF. CDR3 nucleotides: TGCGCCAGCAGCTTGAGGCGGGATCCCTACGAGCAGTACTTC. The chain joins TRBV5-1 to TRBJ2-7, with D tentatively TRBD2 (6 bases). The germline V gene encodes CDR1 SGHRS and CDR2 YFSETQ. V lost 1 base and J 2 bases, leaving 10 bases between the germline ends. The CDR3 is made up of 14 amino acids.

The chain is built from TRBV15 and TRBJ1-2, with D maybe TRBD1 (5 bases). CDR3 length equals 15 residues. Germline CDR1 and CDR2: LNHNV and YYDKDF (reference sequence). V lost 0 bases, J lost 3 bases, and 11 bases lay in between. CDR3 in DNA: TGTGCCACCAGCAGAGAGGCTCGGGGGGACTATGGCTACACCTTC. This codes for CATSREARGDYGYTF.

V is TRBV15 and J is TRBJ2-3; D is possibly TRBD1 (6 bases). The germline V gene has CDR1 LNHNV and CDR2 YYDKDF (reference sequence). Trimming left V 1 base short and J 2 bases short, with 13 bases between. The CDR3 loop spans 16 amino acids. CDR3 DNA: TGTGCCACCAGCAGAGGGGACACCGCCGTCACAGATACGCAGTATTTT. Protein sequence: CATSRGDTAVTDTQYF.

The chain employs TRBV5-1 and TRBJ1-1; no clear D gene. V was shortened by 2 bases and J by 1 base, with 6 bases between the two germline ends. This CDR3 has 13 residues. CDR1 is SGHRS, CDR2 YFSETQ, per germline. DNA of the CDR3: TGCGCCAGCAGCTTACAAGAGAACACTGAAGCTTTCTTT. This codes for CASSLQENTEAFF.

The V gene is TRBV10-3, the J gene TRBJ1-6, with 9 bases lining up with TRBD1. The V segment lost 6 bases and the J segment 5 bases; nucleotides outside the gene matches: 5. This CDR3 contains 15 residues. Looked up from germline, CDR1 is ENHRY and CDR2 is SYGVKD. The chain's CDR3 is CAIRTRDRDNSPLHF. CDR3 DNA sequence: TGTGCCATCAGAACCCGGGACAGGGATAATTCACCCCTCCACTTT.

This chain joins TRBV28 and TRBJ1-5; no definite D call. Trimming shortened V by 7 bases and J by 10 bases, and 14 bases separated the two germline ends. The CDR3 loop spans 12 amino acids. The germline gives CDR1 MDHEN, CDR2 SYDVKM. CDR3 loop: CASTLGFRPQHF. CDR3 coding DNA: TGTGCCAGCACCCTCGGGTTCCGCCCCCAGCATTTT.

This clone was seen once. The chain uses TRBV5-1 and TRBJ1-1, with TRBD1 matching over 7 bases. Germline CDR1 and CDR2: SGHRS and YFSETQ. The CDR3 runs to 17 residues. The V gene end was trimmed by 0 bases and the J gene end by 0 bases; junction bases not matched to a gene: 8. The CDR3 protein is CASSLGATGIMNTEAFF. The CDR3 bases are TGCGCCAGCAGCTTGGGGGCGACAGGGATAATGAACACTGAAGCTTTCTTT.

This clone was found once. The genes are TRBV5-4 and TRBJ1-1; possible D gene TRBD1, 5 bases. The V end was cut by 1 base, the J end by 1 base, with 14 bases between. The CDR3 has 16 residues. Looked up from germline, CDR1 is SGHNT and CDR2 is YYREEE (reference sequence). The CDR3 region is CASSLLRGEANTEAFF. The CDR3 DNA reads as TGTGCCAGCAGCTTGTTACGGGGGGAAGCGAACACTGAAGCTTTCTTT.

The chain links TRBV6-1 to TRBJ1-4; D gene uncertain. The V gene's germline CDR1 is MNHNS and CDR2 SASEGT. Between the trimmed V and J ends, which lost 1 base and 4 bases, there was a span of 16 bases. The CDR3 runs 17 residues. In DNA form, the CDR3 reads TGTGCCAGCAGTGAAGGGTGGATGGCAGGCCTTAATGAAAAACTGTTTTTT. Translated, it gives CASSEGWMAGLNEKLFF.

V gene TRBV6-1 combines with J gene TRBJ1-2, with 7 bases aligning to TRBD1. Germline trimming cut 6 bases from V and 4 bases from J; bases unmatched to any gene: 8. The CDR3 has 14 residues. The germline gives CDR1 MNHNS, CDR2 SASEGT. As DNA, the CDR3 is TGTGCCAGCAGGGACCACCGGGACAGCTATGGCTACACCTTC. It translates to CASRDHRDSYGYTF.